This T cell receptor (beta chain) is drawn from a study of shared clonotypes between healthy human individuals. As concerns this clone: What it binds is not known.

Each sorted subset replicate got 200 ng genomic DNA, roughly 27,000 genomes. Clones were read by immunoSEQ multiplex PCR, and TCRdb kept only the in-frame ones, dropping some. The table lists 2,500,000 or so clones, around 94% of them singletons. The study separated CD4+ cells into CD45RA+ naive and CD45RA-negative memory subsets. Study-level findings and limits: Larger estimated richness was generally recorded for naive subsets relative to memory subsets.

The origin of this receptor is a young man in good health. The sample taken for sequencing was naive CD4+ T cells sorted from blood. Subset given: CD45RA+ positively selected.

The CDR3 loop is CASSQDLTSGLETQYF. The CDR3 nucleotides are TGTGCCAGCAGCCAGGACCTGACTAGCGGGCTAGAGACCCAGTACTTC. The chain carries TRBV4-2 and TRBJ2-5, with 10 bases fitting TRBD2. The CDR3 is 16 residues long. The trim removed 3 bases at V and 4 bases at J, leaving 8 bases unmatched. Germline V gene data show CDR1 as LGHNA and CDR2 as YNFKEQ.